The source of this T cell receptor beta chain is a study of blood T cell repertoires in COVID-19. About the research overall: COVID-19 samples, acute and convalescent, were from the United States, Italy and Spain. PBMCs, B-cell-depleted T cells, or T cells were the source of the cDNA or gDNA that made up the material.

V was shortened by 4 bases and J by 9 bases, with 14 bases between the two germline ends. CDR1 and CDR2 (germline): SGHNT, YYREEE (reference sequence). The CDR3 runs to 14 residues. Original methodology: The assay estimated nucleated cells by amplifying reference gene primers. Sequencing was performed with immunoSEQ multiplex PCR; in TCRdb, only in-frame clones are kept and a portion is missing. V and J calls and clone size come straight from that table; D and trimming were deduced from the DNA. This sample has about 300,000 clones, with about 89% found just once. Enrollees, roughly 18 to 90 years old, lived in 24 US areas.

The sequence derives from a woman between 18 and 29 years old who had recovered from COVID-19. The chain links TRBV5-4 to TRBJ1-6; D not certain. Sample: PBMCs or T cells enriched from blood (not recorded which). The CDR3 region has the DNA TGTGCCAGCAGCATCAATAGCCTTGGTTCACCCCTCCACTTT. It codes for CASSINSLGSPLHF.